What follows describes a single T cell receptor (beta chain). Researchers picked out CD4+ and CD8+ T cells from PBMCs by sorting. This specimen belongs to a study of CD8+ T cells in alopecia areata. It was cDNA, reverse transcribed from extracted RNA, that served as the sequencing template. Sequenced by immunoSEQ multiplex PCR; TCRdb stores in-frame clones only, minus some. The sample records a few hundred thousand clones, 67% being singletons. The germline gives CDR1 SGHRS, CDR2 YFSETQ. The CDR3 totals 14 residues. Trimming removed 3 bases from V and 5 bases from J; junction bases left unmatched: 3. V usage is TRBV5-1 and J usage is TRBJ2-3, with TRBD2 matching over 10 bases. Material: CD4+ T cells sorted from blood, obtained at week 0. This TCR came from a human donor with alopecia areata. CDR3 loop: CASSSASGGDTQYF. DNA for the CDR3: TGCGCCAGCAGCTCCGCTAGCGGGGGAGATACGCAGTATTTT.